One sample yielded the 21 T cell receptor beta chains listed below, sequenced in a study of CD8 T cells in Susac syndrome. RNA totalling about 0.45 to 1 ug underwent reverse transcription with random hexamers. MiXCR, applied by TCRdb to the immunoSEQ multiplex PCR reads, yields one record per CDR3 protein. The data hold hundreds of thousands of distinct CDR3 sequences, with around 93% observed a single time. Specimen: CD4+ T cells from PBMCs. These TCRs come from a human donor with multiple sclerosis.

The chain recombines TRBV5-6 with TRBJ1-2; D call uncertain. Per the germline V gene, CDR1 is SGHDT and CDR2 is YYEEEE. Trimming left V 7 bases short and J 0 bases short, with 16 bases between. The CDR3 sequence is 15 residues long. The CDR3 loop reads CASVWTGRANYGYTF. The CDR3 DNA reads TGTGCCAGCGTATGGACCGGACGTGCTAACTATGGCTACACCTTC.

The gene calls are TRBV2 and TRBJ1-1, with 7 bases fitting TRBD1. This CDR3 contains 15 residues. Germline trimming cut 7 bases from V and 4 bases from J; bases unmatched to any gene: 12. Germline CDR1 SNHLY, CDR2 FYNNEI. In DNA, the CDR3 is TGTGCCAGCATTGAGCAGACAGGGTTTGCCACTGAAGCTTTCTTT. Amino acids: CASIEQTGFATEAFF.

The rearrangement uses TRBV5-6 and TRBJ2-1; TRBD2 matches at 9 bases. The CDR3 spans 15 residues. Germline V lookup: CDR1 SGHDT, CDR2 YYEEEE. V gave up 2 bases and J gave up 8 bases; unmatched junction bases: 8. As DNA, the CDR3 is TGTGCCAGCAGCTTCGGCGGGAGGGCCGTAGATGAGCAGTTCTTC. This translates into CASSFGGRAVDEQFF.

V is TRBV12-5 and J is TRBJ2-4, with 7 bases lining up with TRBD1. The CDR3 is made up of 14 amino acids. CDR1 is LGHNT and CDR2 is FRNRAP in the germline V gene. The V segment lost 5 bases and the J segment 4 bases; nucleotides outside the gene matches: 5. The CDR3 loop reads CASGLGTDKNIQYF. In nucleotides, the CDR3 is TGTGCTAGTGGTCTCGGGACAGATAAAAACATTCAGTACTTC. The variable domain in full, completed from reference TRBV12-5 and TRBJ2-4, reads DARVTQTPRHKVTEMGQEVTMRCQPILGHNTVFWYRQTMMQGLELLAYFRNRAPLDDSGMPKDRFSAEMPDATLATLKIQPSEPRDSAVYFCASGLGTDKNIQYFGAGTRLSVL.

In DNA, the CDR3 is TGTGCCATCAGTGACCCGAAGACAGGAGACGAGCAGTACGTC. Translated: CAISDPKTGDEQYV. This chain joins TRBV10-3 and TRBJ2-7, with D possibly matching TRBD1 (6 bases). Germline V CDR1 and CDR2: ENHRY, SYGVKD. The CDR3 totals 14 residues. V was pared by 3 bases and J by 5 bases, with 14 bases between.

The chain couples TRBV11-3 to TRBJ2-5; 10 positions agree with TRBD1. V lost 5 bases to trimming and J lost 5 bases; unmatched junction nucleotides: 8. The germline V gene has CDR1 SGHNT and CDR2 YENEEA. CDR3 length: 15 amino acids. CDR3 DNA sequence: TGTGCCAGCAGCCTCCTGACAGGGGGCGCGGAGACCCAGTACTTC. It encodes CASSLLTGGAETQYF.

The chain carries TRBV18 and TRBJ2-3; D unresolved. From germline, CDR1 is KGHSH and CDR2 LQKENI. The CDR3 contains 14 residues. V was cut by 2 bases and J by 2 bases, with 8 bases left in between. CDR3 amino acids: CASSPGVPTDTQYF. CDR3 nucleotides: TGTGCCAGCTCACCAGGGGTCCCCACAGATACGCAGTATTTT.

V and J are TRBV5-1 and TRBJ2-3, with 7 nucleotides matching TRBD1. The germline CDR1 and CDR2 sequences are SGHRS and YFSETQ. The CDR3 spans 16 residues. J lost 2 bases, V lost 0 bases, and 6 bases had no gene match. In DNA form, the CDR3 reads TGCGCCAGCAGCTTGGGGGGGACAGATTTCACAGATACGCAGTATTTT. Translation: CASSLGGTDFTDTQYF.

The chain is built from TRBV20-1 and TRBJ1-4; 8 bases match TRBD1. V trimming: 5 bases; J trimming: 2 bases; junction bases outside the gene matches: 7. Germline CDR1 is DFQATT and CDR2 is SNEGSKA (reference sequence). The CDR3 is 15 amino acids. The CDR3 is CSAPDRATTNEKLFF. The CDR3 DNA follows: TGCAGTGCTCCGGACAGGGCGACGACTAATGAAAAACTGTTTTTT.

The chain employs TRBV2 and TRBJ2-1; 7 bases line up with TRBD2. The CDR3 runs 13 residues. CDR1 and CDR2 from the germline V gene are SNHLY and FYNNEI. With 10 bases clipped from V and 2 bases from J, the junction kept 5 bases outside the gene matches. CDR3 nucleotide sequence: TGTGCCACAGGACTAGGAACCTACAATGAGCAGTTCTTC. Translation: CATGLGTYNEQFF.

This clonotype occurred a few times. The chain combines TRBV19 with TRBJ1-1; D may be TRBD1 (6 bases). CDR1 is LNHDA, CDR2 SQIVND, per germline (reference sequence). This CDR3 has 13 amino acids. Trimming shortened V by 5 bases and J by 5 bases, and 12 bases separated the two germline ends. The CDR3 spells CASSVQGDTEAFF. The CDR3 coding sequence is TGTGCCAGTAGTGTACAGGGAGATACTGAAGCTTTCTTT.

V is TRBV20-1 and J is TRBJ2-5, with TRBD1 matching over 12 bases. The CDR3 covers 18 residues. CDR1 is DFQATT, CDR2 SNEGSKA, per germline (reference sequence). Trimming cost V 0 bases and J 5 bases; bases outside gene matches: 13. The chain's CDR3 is CSARDWNGTGGASETQYF. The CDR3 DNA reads TGCAGTGCTAGAGATTGGAACGGGACAGGGGGCGCGTCCGAGACCCAGTACTTC.

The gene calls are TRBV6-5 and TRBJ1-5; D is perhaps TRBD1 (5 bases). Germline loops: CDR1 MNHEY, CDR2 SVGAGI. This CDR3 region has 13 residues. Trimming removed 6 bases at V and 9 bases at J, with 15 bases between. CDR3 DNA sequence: TGTGCCAGCAGGCAGACAGAGGATAGGCCCCAGCATTTT. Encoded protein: CASRQTEDRPQHF.

The CDR3 DNA is TGTGCCACCAGCAGAGATCCGAGCGGGACAGGGATCGTAAACATTCAGTACTTC. It yields the protein CATSRDPSGTGIVNIQYF. The chain combines TRBV15 with TRBJ2-4, with 9 bases lining up with TRBD1. J lost 6 bases, V lost 0 bases, and 12 bases had no gene match. The CDR3 has 18 residues. Germline CDR1 and CDR2: LNHNV and YYDKDF (reference sequence).

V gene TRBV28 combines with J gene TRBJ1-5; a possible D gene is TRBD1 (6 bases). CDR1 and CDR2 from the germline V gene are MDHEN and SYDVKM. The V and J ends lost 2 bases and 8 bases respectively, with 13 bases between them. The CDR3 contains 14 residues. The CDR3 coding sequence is TGTGCCAGCAGTTTAGAGGACAGATCCAAGCCCCAGCATTTT. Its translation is CASSLEDRSKPQHF.

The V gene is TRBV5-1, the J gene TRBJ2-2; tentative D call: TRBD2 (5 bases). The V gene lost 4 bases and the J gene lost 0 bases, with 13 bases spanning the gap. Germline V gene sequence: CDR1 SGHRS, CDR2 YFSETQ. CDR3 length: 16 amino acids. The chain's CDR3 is CASSPLWTANTGELFF. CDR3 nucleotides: TGCGCCAGCAGCCCCCTTTGGACTGCGAACACCGGGGAGCTGTTTTTT.

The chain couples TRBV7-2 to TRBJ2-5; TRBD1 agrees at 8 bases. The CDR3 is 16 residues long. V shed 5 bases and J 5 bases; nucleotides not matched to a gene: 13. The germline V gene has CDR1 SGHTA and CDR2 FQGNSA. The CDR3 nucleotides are TGTGCCAGCAGCCTCGGAGAAACAGGGGGTATCGAGACCCAGTACTTC. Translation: CASSLGETGGIETQYF.

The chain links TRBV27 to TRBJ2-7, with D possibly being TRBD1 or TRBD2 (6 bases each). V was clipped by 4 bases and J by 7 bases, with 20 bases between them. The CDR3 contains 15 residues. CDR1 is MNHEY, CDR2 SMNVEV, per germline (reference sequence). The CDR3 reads CASSSLTQGSGEQYF. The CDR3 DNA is TGTGCCAGCAGTTCTCTTACCCAGGGGAGCGGGGAGCAGTACTTC.

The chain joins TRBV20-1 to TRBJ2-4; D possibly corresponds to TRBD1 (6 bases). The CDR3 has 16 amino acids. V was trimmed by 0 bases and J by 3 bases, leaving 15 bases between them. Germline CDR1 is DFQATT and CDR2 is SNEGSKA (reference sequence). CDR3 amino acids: CSAREPLRTDKNIQYF. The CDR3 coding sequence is TGCAGTGCTAGAGAGCCCCTGCGGACAGACAAAAACATTCAGTACTTC.

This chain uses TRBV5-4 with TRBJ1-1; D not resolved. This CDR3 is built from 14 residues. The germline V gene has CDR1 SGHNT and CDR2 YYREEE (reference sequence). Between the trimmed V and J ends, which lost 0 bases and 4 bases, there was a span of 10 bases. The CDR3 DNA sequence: TGTGCCAGCAGCTTGGCAGTCTTTGTCACTGAAGCTTTCTTT. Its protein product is CASSLAVFVTEAFF.

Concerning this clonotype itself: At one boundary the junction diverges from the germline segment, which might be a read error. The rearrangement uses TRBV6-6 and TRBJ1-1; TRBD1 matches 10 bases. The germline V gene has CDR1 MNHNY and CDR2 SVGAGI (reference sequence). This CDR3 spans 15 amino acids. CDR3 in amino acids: CASSTGQGGNTETFF. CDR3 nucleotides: TGTGCCAGCAGTACCGGACAGGGGGGGAACACTGAAACTTTCTTT.